This T cell receptor (beta chain) is from a study of type 1 regulatory T cells. Across the study: T-allo10 is an in vitro-generated, Tr1-enriched CD4 T cell product specific for alloantigen.

TCRdb reprocessed the reads via MiXCR and lists one record per CDR3 protein. The sample has roughly 65,000 distinct CDR3 sequences, roughly half seen once; the top ten hold 2% to 2.5%. This CDR3 is built from 14 residues. CDR1 is MNHEY and CDR2 is SVGAGI in the germline V gene. Trimming removed 7 bases from V and 3 bases from J; junction bases left unmatched: 8. Study observations and caveats: Compared with non-type 1 regulatory T cells, type 1 regulatory T cells showed a more restricted TCR repertoire.

A word on this clonotype: Its cognate antigen is unknown.

This TCR was sampled from a human donor in good health. Sequenced material: cultured non-Tr1 T cells, either the whole culture or a sorted T cell fraction (not recorded which). The chain uses TRBV6-5 and TRBJ2-5, with 7 bases that match TRBD2. The CDR3 DNA is TGTGCCAGCAAGAGGACTAGGCCTGAAGAGACCCAGTACTTC. Its translation: CASKRTRPEETQYF.